The T cell receptor beta chain described here comes from a study of cytomegalovirus exposure and HLA in healthy donors (TCRdb year 2017). General notes on the study: According to a later analysis, the 120 or so validation repertoires were produced on the same platform as the approximately 610 repertoires of the first cohort. In addition to the first cohort of approximately 670 subjects, a separate validation cohort of 120 different subjects was used. High-throughput TCR immunosequencing, statistical association of individual TCRs with disease status, and machine learning were combined to predict cytomegalovirus infection status. The aim of the study was to test whether cataloging public T cell receptors could identify signatures of past pathogen exposure. Results the study describes overall, beyond this receptor: In vitro tests confirmed that three of the cytomegalovirus-associated TCR beta chains recognize cytomegalovirus antigens. The authors suggested that the approach could potentially be generalized to other disease states and immunological phenotypes. Most TCR sequences were observed very rarely across donors, whereas some public TCRs were present in many individuals. The study listed 170 or so TCR beta chains as associated with cytomegalovirus. Of the cluster scores, about 94% were above 0 in a later analysis, which found that TCRs clustered in the first cohort also tended to co-occur in the 120 or so validation repertoires. Cytomegalovirus status was reported to be diagnosed by the classifier with high specificity and sensitivity in both the original and validation cohorts. All 110 or so repertoires were used to score co-occurrence in the validation cohort in a later analysis, because that analysis had no HLA typing for the cohort.

This clone was detected a few times. Its antigen is currently not known. Within one base of it there is no much larger clone, and no base qualities were kept. Receptor libraries were prepared by the immunoSEQ multiplex PCR assay. The authors' pipeline ran thus. To diagnose cytomegalovirus status from the catalog of TCR beta chain sequences, a statistical classification framework was built. In its TCRdb copy, this immuneACCESS table keeps in-frame sequences only and misses some clones. Where compared with another copy, unresolved V genes explain less than half of these, and the others have no known cause. V, J and clone size are those of that table, while D and trimming were read from the DNA. The sample records about 330,000 clones, about nine tenths of which are singletons. The biggest ten clones account for about 0.8% of the sample. The donors belonged to the validation cohort of over a hundred subjects, which was separate from the roughly 670-subject first cohort.

Taken from cysteine to phenylalanine, the CDR3 has 14 residues. The read is trimmed to its CDR3 DNA, 42 bases read in frame from base 1. Reading the germline V gene gives CDR1 SGHRS and CDR2 YFSETQ. V has 4 bases trimmed and J has 4 bases trimmed; junction bases matching no gene number 6. The chain was built from TRBV5-1 and TRBJ1-2; 8 bases in between match TRBD1. The origin of this receptor is a woman aged 18-29 years in good health and CMV-seronegative. Sequencing input: PBMCs. The DNA is TGCGCCAGCAGCATCGGACAGGGCCTCTATGGCTACACCTTC. Protein translation: CASSIGQGLYGYTF. The full variable domain, completed from the reference TRBV5-1 and TRBJ1-2 proteins outside the CDR3, reads KAGVTQTPRYLIKTRGQQVTLSCSPISGHRSVSWYQQTPGQGLQFLFEYFSETQRNKGNFPGRFSGRQFSNSRSEMNVSTLELGDSALYLCASSIGQGLYGYTFGSGTRLTVV.